The 29 T cell receptor beta chains presented below share a single source sample, sequenced in a study of T cells in Graves' hyperthyroidism and ophthalmopathy (dated by TCRdb to the late 2010s). The library was produced with multiplex PCR. The run used an Illumina HiSeq 2000. The TCR beta CDR3 regions were amplified from RNA transcripts. The first round of RT-PCR for the TCR CDR3 was performed with the HTBI primer set and the Qiagen OneStep RT-PCR kit. The public reads were reprocessed in TCRdb via fastp at Q25 and MiXCR, keeping in-frame beta chains. Every distinct CDR3 protein forms one entry, paired with its most common genes and DNA. The sample has about 250,000 distinct CDR3 sequences on record, about 20% of them singletons. Jointly, the top ten make up 50% to 75% of the sample. Sequenced sample: blood. The receptors here all came from a young man with Graves' ophthalmopathy.

V is TRBV28 and J is TRBJ1-6, with 7 bases matching TRBD1. Germline V lookup: CDR1 MDHEN, CDR2 SYDVKM. The CDR3 runs to 15 residues. The junction had 13 bases not matched to a gene; V was cut back by 10 bases and J by 7 bases. CDR3 nucleotides: TGTGCCAACGGCCAGGGGGGCCGAACCAATTCACCCCTCCACTTT. Amino acid sequence: CANGQGGRTNSPLHF.

Ten or more counts support this clonotype. The chain employs TRBV5-5 and TRBJ1-2; 7 nucleotides match TRBD1. CDR1 and CDR2 (germline): SGHKS, YYEKEE (reference sequence). V trimming: 4 bases; J trimming: 4 bases; junction bases outside the gene matches: 7. The length of the CDR3 is 14 residues. The DNA for the CDR3 is TGTGCCAGCAGCGTCGGACAGGCAACCTATGGCTACACCTTC. As protein: CASSVGQATYGYTF. Filled out from reference TRBV5-5 and TRBJ1-2, the complete variable domain reads DAGVTQSPTHLIKTRGQQVTLRCSPISGHKSVSWYQQVLGQGPQFIFQYYEKEERGRGNFPDRFSARQFPNYSSELNVNALLLGDSALYLCASSVGQATYGYTFGSGTRLTVV.

This clonotype was seen more than once but under ten times. This chain joins TRBV7-9 and TRBJ2-1; 7 bases agree with TRBD2. The CDR3 contains 18 residues. The germline gives CDR1 SEHNR, CDR2 FQNEAQ (reference sequence). The V segment lost 5 bases and the J segment 5 bases; nucleotides outside the gene matches: 18. CDR3 coding DNA: TGTGCCAGCAGCCAAAAATTTGGAGAAGCGGGGAGAGACAATGAGCAGTTCTTC. Translation: CASSQKFGEAGRDNEQFF.

This clonotype occurred many times. The chain uses TRBV6-1 and TRBJ1-2, with 10 bases matching TRBD1. V lost 5 bases and J lost 6; bases outside the gene matches: 9. Germline V lookup: CDR1 MNHNS, CDR2 SASEGT. This CDR3 comprises 15 residues. The CDR3 loop reads CASSPQTGGRNGYTF. CDR3 DNA sequence: TGTGCCAGCAGTCCCCAGACAGGGGGCCGTAATGGCTACACCTTC.

The rearrangement uses TRBV15 and TRBJ2-1, with 8 bases identical to TRBD2. Germline V gene sequence: CDR1 LNHNV, CDR2 YYDKDF (reference sequence). Trimming cost V 8 bases and J 8 bases; bases outside gene matches: 14. This CDR3 contains 15 residues. The chain's CDR3 is CATSSGRATSDEQFF. The CDR3, as DNA: TGTGCCACCTCGAGCGGGAGAGCTACGTCCGATGAGCAGTTCTTC. Filled out from reference TRBV15 and TRBJ2-1, the complete variable domain reads DAMVIQNPRYQVTQFGKPVTLSCSQTLNHNVMYWYQQKSSQAPKLLFHYYDKDFNNEADTPDNFQSRRPNTSFCFLDIRSPGLGDTAMYLCATSSGRATSDEQFFGPGTRLTVL.

The V call is TRBV12-5, the J call TRBJ1-2, with a tentative D call TRBD1 (5 bases). With 7 bases removed from V and 4 bases from J, the gap between germline ends came to 19 bases. This CDR3 is 15 amino acids long. Germline V lookup: CDR1 LGHNT, CDR2 FRNRAP. CDR3 DNA: TGTGCTAGTGCCTCTCCGGGACCCATGTCCTATGGCTACACCTTC. Protein product: CASASPGPMSYGYTF.

The table lists this clonotype with a few counts. V is TRBV19 and J is TRBJ2-7; D might be TRBD2 (5 bases). V lost 9 bases, J lost 0 bases, and 15 bases lay in between. The CDR3 covers 14 residues. Germline CDR1 LNHDA, CDR2 SQIVND (reference sequence). The CDR3 reads CASKHYRDSYEQYF. CDR3 sequence (DNA): TGTGCCAGCAAACATTACCGGGACTCCTACGAGCAGTACTTC.

The chain joins TRBV6-2 or TRBV6-3 to TRBJ2-1; 7 bases line up with TRBD1. The germline V gene encodes CDR1 MNHEY and CDR2 SVGEGT. Unmatched junction bases numbered 9, after V lost 3 bases and J lost 7 bases. This CDR3 is built from 15 residues. The CDR3 loop is CASSYLQGVFNEQFF. CDR3 DNA sequence: TGTGCCAGCAGTTATCTCCAGGGGGTTTTTAATGAGCAGTTCTTC.

The rearrangement uses TRBV2 and TRBJ2-7; D remains unclear. CDR3 size: 12 residues. The germline V gene encodes CDR1 SNHLY and CDR2 FYNNEI. V lost 3 bases and J lost 3, with 6 bases in between. The CDR3 sequence is CASSDRSYEQYF. The DNA for the CDR3 is TGTGCCAGCAGTGATAGGAGCTACGAGCAGTACTTC.

The chain is built from TRBV2 and TRBJ1-5; 9 bases line up with TRBD1. CDR3 length: 15 amino acids. In germline, CDR1 is SNHLY, CDR2 FYNNEI. Unmatched junction bases numbered 6, after V lost 5 bases and J lost 4 bases. The CDR3 region is CASSRGTGLNQPQHF. The DNA for the CDR3 is TGTGCCAGCAGTAGGGGGACAGGGCTAAATCAGCCCCAGCATTTT.

This clonotype showed up many times. The V gene is TRBV7-2, the J gene TRBJ2-7, with 7 positions matching TRBD1. This CDR3 contains 14 residues. J gave up 3 bases and V 3 bases, and 5 bases lay outside the gene matches. Germline CDR1 reads SGHTA; CDR2 reads FQGNSA. Written as DNA, the CDR3 is TGTGCCAGCAGCTTTGGACAGGTAGGCTACGAGCAGTACTTC. Protein product: CASSFGQVGYEQYF.

This clonotype was seen ten or more times. The rearrangement joins TRBV11-2 to TRBJ2-2; 11 bases align to TRBD1. The germline CDR1 and CDR2 sequences are SGHAT and FQNNGV. The CDR3 consists of 17 residues. V was pared by 5 bases and J by 1 base, with 6 bases of the junction left unmatched. CDR3 sequence reads: CASSGRTGGGNTGELFF. In DNA form, the CDR3 reads TGTGCCAGCAGCGGCCGGACAGGGGGCGGGAACACCGGGGAGCTGTTTTTT. The whole variable domain, filled in from reference TRBV11-2 and TRBJ2-2, reads EAGVAQSPRYKIIEKRQSVAFWCNPISGHATLYWYQQILGQGPKLLIQFQNNGVVDDSQLPKDRFSAERLKGVDSTLKIQPAKLEDSAVYLCASSGRTGGGNTGELFFGEGSRLTVL.

The J gene is TRBJ2-4, the V gene TRBV20-1, with 13 bases fitting TRBD2. There are 16 residues in the CDR3. Germline CDR1 reads DFQATT; CDR2 reads SNEGSKA (reference sequence). V shed 0 bases and J 6 bases; nucleotides not matched to a gene: 5. CDR3 sequence: CSARELAGGRINIQYF. For the CDR3, the DNA is TGCAGTGCTAGAGAACTAGCGGGAGGGCGTATAAACATTCAGTACTTC.

This clonotype was seen a few times. The chain joins TRBV3-1 to TRBJ2-2; D might be TRBD2 (6 bases). Trimming took 2 bases from V and 6 from J, leaving 16 bases between them. The CDR3 contains 16 residues. The V gene's germline CDR1 is LGHDT and CDR2 YNNKEL (reference sequence). The CDR3 DNA sequence: TGTGCCAGCAGCCAACGAGCGGGTATAAATCCCGGGGAGCTGTTTTTT. Translation: CASSQRAGINPGELFF.

The gene calls are TRBV6-1 and TRBJ2-1; 7 bases agree with TRBD1. Unmatched junction bases numbered 14, after V lost 2 bases and J lost 7 bases. CDR1 is MNHNS and CDR2 is SASEGT in the germline V gene. The CDR3 loop spans 17 amino acids. In nucleotides, the CDR3 is TGTGCCAGCAGTGAATTCGCGAGGGGGCGTGTTGGAAATGAGCAGTTCTTC. Translated: CASSEFARGRVGNEQFF.

As regards this clonotype: This may be a read error: a much more frequent sequence differs by one nucleotide. This chain joins TRBV2 and TRBJ1-1, with D uncertain. Per germline, CDR1 SNHLY and CDR2 FYNNEI. This CDR3 has 11 amino acids. Trimming shortened V by 6 bases and J by 6 bases, and 8 bases separated the two germline ends. As DNA, the CDR3 is TGTGCCAGCAGCCTCGAACCTGAAGCTTTCTTT. Encoded protein: CASSLEPEAFF.

At least ten counts were recorded for this clonotype. This chain uses TRBV27 with TRBJ2-3, with D possibly matching TRBD1 (6 bases). The V gene's germline CDR1 is MNHEY and CDR2 SMNVEV (reference sequence). CDR3 length: 17 amino acids. V was trimmed by 2 bases and J by 5 bases, leaving 20 bases between them. CDR3: CASSLILGRGQKDTQYF. The CDR3 coding sequence is TGTGCCAGCAGTTTAATTTTGGGGCGTGGACAGAAAGATACGCAGTATTTT.

In its sample, this clonotype was seen many times. CDR3 sequence reads: CASNPRGVTTDTQYF. The CDR3 nucleotides read TGTGCCAGCAATCCTCGGGGTGTAACCACAGATACGCAGTATTTT. The chain has TRBV27 and TRBJ2-3; the D gene is possibly TRBD2 (5 bases). Germline CDR1 is MNHEY and CDR2 is SMNVEV (reference sequence). The ends were cut back, 7 bases at V and 2 bases at J, with 16 bases in the middle. The CDR3 extends over 15 amino acids.

This clonotype was seen ten or more times. V is TRBV18 and J is TRBJ2-3, with no clear D. Germline V gene sequence: CDR1 KGHSH, CDR2 LQKENI. This CDR3 spans 13 amino acids. The ends were cut back, 3 bases at V and 2 bases at J, with 6 bases in the middle. CDR3 loop: CASSPAITDTQYF. The CDR3 bases are TGTGCCAGCTCACCCGCCATCACAGATACGCAGTATTTT.

This chain connects TRBV20-1 to TRBJ1-1; tentatively, D is TRBD1 (5 bases). V gave up 6 bases and J gave up 0 bases, with 14 bases separating them. Per the germline V gene, CDR1 is DFQATT and CDR2 is SNEGSKA (reference sequence). The CDR3 runs 14 residues. CDR3 sequence: CSARGLIMNTEAFF. CDR3 bases: TGCAGTGCCCGGGGACTGATCATGAACACTGAAGCTTTCTTT.

V and J are TRBV28 and TRBJ2-7; 11 bases match TRBD2. The CDR3 loop spans 16 amino acids. Germline CDR1 is MDHEN and CDR2 is SYDVKM. V lost 4 bases, J lost 6 bases, and 11 bases stayed unmatched. The CDR3 region is CASSSYATSGIGEQYF. CDR3 DNA: TGTGCCAGCAGTTCTTACGCGACTAGCGGGATAGGCGAGCAGTACTTC.

This clonotype showed up many times. V gene TRBV3-1 combines with J gene TRBJ1-4, with D unclear. V was shortened by 3 bases and J by 8 bases, with 4 bases between the two germline ends. CDR1 is LGHDT, CDR2 YNNKEL, per germline (reference sequence). CDR3 length: 11 amino acids. The CDR3 DNA reads as TGTGCCAGCAGCCAGCGGGAAAAACTGTTTTTT. Translated: CASSQREKLFF.

This clonotype has just a few counts. The chain couples TRBV5-6 to TRBJ1-5, with D possibly TRBD1 on 6 matching bases. The germline V gene encodes CDR1 SGHDT and CDR2 YYEEEE. V was clipped by 1 base and J by 5 bases, with 16 bases between them. This CDR3 comprises 16 residues. CDR3 nucleotide sequence: TGTGCCAGCAGCTTGTTGGCCAGGGGTTCGCATCAGCCCCAGCATTTT. This gives the protein CASSLLARGSHQPQHF.

The gene calls are TRBV11-3 and TRBJ2-7; 9 bases fit TRBD2. Germline assignment: CDR1 SGHNT and CDR2 YENEEA. With 0 bases clipped from V and 3 bases from J, the junction kept 3 bases outside the gene matches. This CDR3 contains 15 residues. For the CDR3, the DNA is TGTGCCAGCAGCTTAGATGCGGGAGGGGGCTACGAGCAGTACTTC. This codes for CASSLDAGGGYEQYF.

This clonotype was seen many times. The chain links TRBV11-3 to TRBJ2-3; TRBD2 aligns across 8 bases. Germline CDR1 SGHNT, CDR2 YENEEA. The CDR3 is 16 amino acids. The V gene end was trimmed by 6 bases and the J gene end by 4 bases; junction bases not matched to a gene: 12. As DNA, the CDR3 is TGTGCCAGCAGTCAGGAGGGGACTAGGGACTCAGATACGCAGTATTTT. Protein: CASSQEGTRDSDTQYF.

The rearrangement joins TRBV19 to TRBJ2-2; tentatively, D is TRBD1 (6 bases). The CDR3 has 17 residues. Germline V gene data show CDR1 as LNHDA and CDR2 as SQIVND (reference sequence). Deletions cut 5 bases from V and 4 bases from J, with 20 bases between. The CDR3 DNA reads as TGTGCCAGTAGTGAGGGGTCCGGAGTAGGGGGCACCGGGGAGCTGTTTTTT. This gives the protein CASSEGSGVGGTGELFF.

This clonotype was recorded a few times. The chain recombines TRBV20-1 with TRBJ1-4; D gene ambiguous. V lost 0 bases and J lost 7, with 6 bases in between. The CDR3 runs 12 residues. CDR1 is DFQATT, CDR2 SNEGSKA, per germline (reference sequence). CDR3 DNA: TGCAGTGCTAGAGACGTTGGTGAAAAACTGTTTTTT. Its protein product is CSARDVGEKLFF.

Remarks on this clonotype: This may come from a read error, since a much larger clone is one base off. This chain links TRBV2 with TRBJ2-3; D not resolved. Germline CDR1 is SNHLY and CDR2 is FYNNEI. Trimming stripped 4 bases from V and 6 bases from J, with 11 bases between. The CDR3 runs to 13 residues. The CDR3 DNA is TGTGCCAGCAGTGTCCGAGGTTTGGATACGCAGTATTTT. This encodes CASSVRGLDTQYF.

V gene TRBV19 combines with J gene TRBJ1-2; D possibly corresponds to TRBD1 (5 bases). The CDR3 totals 13 residues. Germline loops: CDR1 LNHDA, CDR2 SQIVND (reference sequence). The V end lost 5 bases, the J end lost 7 bases, and 14 bases lay between the germline ends. CDR3 sequence (DNA): TGTGCCAGTAGTCTTCAGGGCCTCCTTGGCTACACCTTC. This codes for CASSLQGLLGYTF.